Each of the 20 T cell receptor beta chains below was sequenced from the same sample in a study of CD8+CD57+ T cells in acquired aplastic anemia. Both TCR beta VDJ combination and CDR3 sequence profiling were carried out. Genomic DNA was the template for this profiling. TCRdb processed the reads anew with MiXCR; each CDR3 protein has one entry. The sample records approximately 270,000 distinct CDR3 sequences, approximately 57% being singletons. The sample comprised sorted CD4+, CD8+, or CD8+CD57+ T cells (not recorded which) from PBMCs. These receptors were collected from a human donor with severe aplastic anemia or a healthy control (not recorded which).

The chain employs TRBV10-3 and TRBJ1-1, with a tentative D call TRBD1 (5 bases). The CDR3 is 14 amino acids. V gave up 3 bases and J gave up 6 bases, with 14 bases separating them. Germline CDR1 reads ENHRY; CDR2 reads SYGVKD. For the CDR3, the DNA is TGTGCCATCAGTGACCAGGGTGGTTTCGCTGAAGCTTTCTTT. Translating it yields CAISDQGGFAEAFF.

The V call is TRBV5-1, the J call TRBJ2-5, with D possibly TRBD1 on 6 matching bases. Per germline, CDR1 SGHRS and CDR2 YFSETQ. The CDR3 runs 13 residues. Trimming left V 2 bases short and J 5 bases short, with 10 bases between. CDR3 residues: CASSFQGTETQYF. CDR3 sequence (DNA): TGCGCCAGCAGCTTCCAGGGGACCGAGACCCAGTACTTC.

The V gene is TRBV29-1, the J gene TRBJ1-1; D is undetermined. CDR3 length: 12 residues. Germline lookup yields CDR1 SQVTM and CDR2 ANQGSEA. Deletions cut 4 bases from V and 0 bases from J, with 6 bases between. Written as DNA, the CDR3 is TGCAGCGTTGGCACAATGAACACTGAAGCTTTCTTT. It specifies CSVGTMNTEAFF. Supplemented by reference TRBV29-1 and TRBJ1-1, the full variable domain reads SAVISQKPSRDICQRGTSLTIQCQVDSQVTMMFWYRQQPGQSLTLIATANQGSEATYESGFVIDKFPISRPNLTFSTLTVSNMSPEDSSIYLCSVGTMNTEAFFGQGTRLTVV.

V usage is TRBV7-9 and J usage is TRBJ1-2, with 8 bases identical to TRBD1. Germline CDR1 and CDR2: SEHNR and FQNEAQ (reference sequence). Unmatched junction bases numbered 2, after V lost 5 bases and J lost 3 bases. The CDR3 consists of 13 residues. CDR3 nucleotides: TGTGCCAGCAGCGGACAGGGAGACTATGGCTACACCTTC. Its translation is CASSGQGDYGYTF. Variable domain in full (rest from reference TRBV7-9 and TRBJ1-2): DTGVSQNPRHKITKRGQNVTFRCDPISEHNRLYWYRQTLGQGPEFLTYFQNEAQLEKSRLLSDRFSAERPKGSFSTLEIQRTEQGDSAMYLCASSGQGDYGYTFGSGTRLTVV.

The chain recombines TRBV20-1 with TRBJ1-5, with 7 bases that match TRBD1. This CDR3 has 16 amino acids. With 1 base clipped from V and 7 bases from J, the junction kept 13 bases outside the gene matches. Germline loops: CDR1 DFQATT, CDR2 SNEGSKA (reference sequence). In nucleotides, the CDR3 is TGCAGTGCTAGAGCTAGACAGGGTGGGGGGGTACAGCCCCAGCATTTT. Translating gives CSARARQGGGVQPQHF.

This clonotype was counted a single time. J is TRBJ2-7 and V is TRBV10-2; TRBD2 might be the D (5 bases). The CDR3 consists of 16 residues. Trimming took off 6 bases at V and 1 base at J, with 19 bases between the two ends. Germline lookup yields CDR1 WSHSY and CDR2 SAAADI. The CDR3, as DNA: TGCGCCAGCAGCGGTCCTCCGGGAACGGGTTCCTACGAGCAGTACTTC. Protein product: CASSGPPGTGSYEQYF.

This clonotype has a count of ten or more. The V and J genes are TRBV6-1 and TRBJ1-5; possible D gene TRBD1, 5 bases. Germline V gene sequence: CDR1 MNHNS, CDR2 SASEGT. The CDR3 consists of 12 residues. V lost 6 bases to trimming and J lost 3 bases, with 6 bases between them. CDR3 residues: CASSRDNQPQHF. As DNA, the CDR3 is TGTGCCAGCAGCAGGGACAATCAGCCCCAGCATTTT.

The CDR3 reads CASSQKTYGYTF. The CDR3 region has the DNA TGTGCCAGCAGCCAAAAAACCTATGGCTACACCTTC. The rearrangement links TRBV7-2 to TRBJ1-2; D is ambiguous. V dropped 5 bases and J dropped 4 bases, with 8 bases sitting between them. Germline V lookup: CDR1 SGHTA, CDR2 FQGNSA. CDR3 length: 12 amino acids.

This clonotype was picked up a small number of times. The rearrangement joins TRBV18 to TRBJ1-1, with 9 bases identical to TRBD1. The CDR3 totals 13 residues. V lost 5 bases and J lost 3; bases outside the gene matches: 1. Germline V gene sequence: CDR1 KGHSH, CDR2 LQKENI. The chain's CDR3 is CASSRQGDTEAFF. CDR3 nucleotide sequence: TGTGCCAGCTCAAGACAGGGGGACACTGAAGCTTTCTTT.

This chain links TRBV24-1 with TRBJ2-1, with 9 nucleotides matching TRBD1. This CDR3 comprises 17 residues. The V segment lost 4 bases and the J segment 1 base; nucleotides outside the gene matches: 7. Germline-derived CDR1 and CDR2 are KGHDR and SFDVKD. CDR3 DNA sequence: TGTGCCACCAGTGACCGAAACAGGGGGCCGTCCTACAATGAGCAGTTCTTC. Its protein product is CATSDRNRGPSYNEQFF.

This clonotype was recorded at least ten times. The V and J genes are TRBV19 and TRBJ1-1; possibly TRBD1 for D (5 bases). Trimming cost V 3 bases and J 0 bases, with 8 bases left between them. Per the germline V gene, CDR1 is LNHDA and CDR2 is SQIVND (reference sequence). There are 14 residues in the CDR3. CDR3 sequence reads: CASSIAGMNTEAFF. Here the CDR3 DNA reads TGTGCCAGTAGTATTGCAGGGATGAACACTGAAGCTTTCTTT.

This clonotype was seen a single time. The chain has TRBV19 and TRBJ2-7; 10 bases are a match to TRBD2. This CDR3 is built from 17 residues. The V segment lost 3 bases and the J segment 6 bases; nucleotides outside the gene matches: 14. CDR1 and CDR2 from the germline V gene are LNHDA and SQIVND (reference sequence). CDR3 sequence reads: CASSMSSGRGVGAEQYF. CDR3 in DNA: TGTGCCAGTAGTATGTCCAGCGGGAGGGGAGTGGGGGCCGAGCAGTACTTC.

This clonotype was seen only a few times. The V call is TRBV7-9, the J call TRBJ2-1; perhaps TRBD2 as D (6 bases). The CDR3 is made up of 12 amino acids. Germline V CDR1 and CDR2: SEHNR, FQNEAQ (reference sequence). Trimming removed 5 bases from V and 9 bases from J, with 11 bases in between. The CDR3 protein is CASSGRLGEQFF. CDR3 DNA sequence: TGTGCCAGCAGCGGGAGGCTTGGTGAGCAGTTCTTC.

This chain links TRBV24-1 with TRBJ2-1, with D possibly matching TRBD2 (6 bases). V lost 4 bases, J lost 5 bases, and 11 bases lay in between. CDR3 length equals 14 residues. CDR1 KGHDR and CDR2 SFDVKD come from the germline V gene. CDR3 nucleotides: TGTGCCACCAGTGAGGGGGGACGACACAATGAGCAGTTCTTC. The encoded protein is CATSEGGRHNEQFF.

This clonotype was seen just once. One end of the junction varies from germline; a read error may be responsible. This chain joins TRBV7-9 and TRBJ1-2; D may be TRBD1 (5 bases). CDR1 is SEHNR and CDR2 is FQNEAQ in the germline V gene (reference sequence). This CDR3 is 13 amino acids long. The CDR3: CVSSSGTYYGYTF. In DNA, the CDR3 is TGTGTCAGCAGCTCCGGGACCTACTATGGCTACACCTTC.

The table lists this clonotype with a few counts. The rearrangement joins TRBV15 to TRBJ1-5, with 7 bases aligning to TRBD1. The CDR3 runs to 16 residues. In germline, CDR1 is LNHNV, CDR2 YYDKDF (reference sequence). V was clipped by 4 bases and J by 6 bases; unmatched bases: 12. The CDR3: CATSKRGQEGFQPQHF. In DNA form, the CDR3 reads TGTGCCACCAGCAAAAGAGGACAGGAAGGGTTTCAGCCCCAGCATTTT.

This clonotype was picked up many times. This CDR3 is missing its conserved last phenylalanine or tryptophan, likely due to a read error. No DNA is shown, since the ends of the CDR3 on it are uncertain; the CDR3 is the one TCRdb lists. This sequence joins TRBV7-9 and TRBJ2-7; TRBD2 is the table's D call, not checked against the DNA. In germline, CDR1 is SEHNR, CDR2 FQNEAQ (reference sequence). The CDR3 is 11 residues long, counting both termini. The CDR3 here is CASSSGPFPIM.

This clonotype was seen many times. The CDR3 loop reads CASSKRGPHTDTQYF. The CDR3 region has the DNA TGTGCCAGCAGCAAGCGGGGGCCCCACACAGATACGCAGTATTTT. V gene TRBV3-1 combines with J gene TRBJ2-3; TRBD2 matches at 8 bases. Germline assignment: CDR1 LGHDT and CDR2 YNNKEL (reference sequence). This CDR3 contains 15 residues. V gave up 5 bases and J gave up 2 bases; unmatched junction bases: 6.

The chain carries TRBV7-3 and TRBJ2-5, with D unresolved. The CDR3 extends over 13 amino acids. CDR1 SGHTA and CDR2 FQGTGA come from the germline V gene. V lost 4 bases and J 2 bases, leaving 8 bases between the germline ends. DNA of the CDR3: TGTGCCAGCAGCTACCGGCAGCAAGAGACCCAGTACTTC. This encodes CASSYRQQETQYF.

The count of this clonotype is one. This sequence joins TRBV19 and TRBJ1-4; D perhaps matches TRBD1 (5 bases). CDR1 and CDR2 from the germline V gene are LNHDA and SQIVND (reference sequence). This CDR3 has 15 residues. The V gene lost 0 bases and the J gene lost 10 bases, with 15 bases spanning the gap. This CDR3 is CASSIDTTASRKLFF. The CDR3 DNA reads TGTGCCAGTAGTATAGATACGACAGCGAGCCGAAAACTGTTTTTT.